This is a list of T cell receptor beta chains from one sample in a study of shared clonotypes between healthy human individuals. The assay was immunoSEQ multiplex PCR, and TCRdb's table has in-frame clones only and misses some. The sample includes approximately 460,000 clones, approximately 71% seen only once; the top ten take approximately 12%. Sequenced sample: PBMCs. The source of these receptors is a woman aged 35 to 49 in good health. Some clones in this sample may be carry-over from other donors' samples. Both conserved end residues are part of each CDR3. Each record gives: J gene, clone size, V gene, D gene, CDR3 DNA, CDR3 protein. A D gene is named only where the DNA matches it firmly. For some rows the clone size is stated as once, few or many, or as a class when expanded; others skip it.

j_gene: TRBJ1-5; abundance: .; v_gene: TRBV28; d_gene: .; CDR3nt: TGTGCCAGCAGTTATCAGGGTAGAGGTCAGCCCCAGCATTTT; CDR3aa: CASSYQGRGQPQHF
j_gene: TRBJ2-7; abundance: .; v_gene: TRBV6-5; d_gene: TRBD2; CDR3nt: TGTGCCAGCAGTTATACTAGCGGGGTGACCTACGAGCAGTACTTC; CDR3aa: CASSYTSGVTYEQYF
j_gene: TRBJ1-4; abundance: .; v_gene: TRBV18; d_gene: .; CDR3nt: TGTGCCAGCTCACCAACGGTCGGGGGCGATGAAAAACTGTTTTTT; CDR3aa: CASSPTVGGDEKLFF
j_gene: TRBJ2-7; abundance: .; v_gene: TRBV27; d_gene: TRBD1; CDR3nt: TGTGCCAGCAGTATGGGACAGTCCTACGAGCAGTACTTC; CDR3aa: CASSMGQSYEQYF
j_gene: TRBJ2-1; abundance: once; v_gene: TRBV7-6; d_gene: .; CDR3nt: TGTGCCAGCAGCTTAGCCTTGGATGAGCAGTTCTTC; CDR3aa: CASSLALDEQFF
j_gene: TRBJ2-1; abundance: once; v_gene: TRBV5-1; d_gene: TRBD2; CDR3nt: TGCGCCAGCAGCGGACTAGCGGGCGAACCCAATGAGCAGTTCTTC; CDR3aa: CASSGLAGEPNEQFF
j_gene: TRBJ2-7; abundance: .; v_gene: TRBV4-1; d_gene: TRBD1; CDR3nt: TGCGCCAGCAGCCAAGTAGGGACAGGGACACCAGGCTACGAGCAGTACTTC; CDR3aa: CASSQVGTGTPGYEQYF
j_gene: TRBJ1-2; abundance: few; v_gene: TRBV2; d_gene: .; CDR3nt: TGTGCCAGCAGGACAGGAGGATCCTATGGCTACACCTTC; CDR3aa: CASRTGGSYGYTF
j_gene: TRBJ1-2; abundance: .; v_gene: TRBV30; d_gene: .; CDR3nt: TGTGCCTGGAGCCCAAAAGTGGGGCGAGGCGACTATGGCTACACCTTC; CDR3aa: CAWSPKVGRGDYGYTF
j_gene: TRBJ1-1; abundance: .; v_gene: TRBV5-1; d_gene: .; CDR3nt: TGCGCCAGCAGCTTGCAGGGAGACCTTAACACTGAAGCTTTCTTT; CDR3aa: CASSLQGDLNTEAFF
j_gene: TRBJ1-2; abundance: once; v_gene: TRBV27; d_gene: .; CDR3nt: TGTGCCAGCAGTACAAATTGGGGGGGGCTTGTCTATGGCTACACCTTC; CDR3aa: CASSTNWGGLVYGYTF
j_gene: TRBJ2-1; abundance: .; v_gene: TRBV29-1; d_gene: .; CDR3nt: TGCAGCGTTGAGGACAGACTTCCCAATGAGCAGTTCTTC; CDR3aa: CSVEDRLPNEQFF
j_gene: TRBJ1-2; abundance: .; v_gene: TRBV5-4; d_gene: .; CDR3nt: TGTGCCAGCCGTGGCGGCAGGCACTATGGCTACACCTTC; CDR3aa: CASRGGRHYGYTF
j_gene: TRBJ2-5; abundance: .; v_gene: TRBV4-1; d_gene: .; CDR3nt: TGCGCCAGCAGCCAGCGGGGGACCCAGTACTTC; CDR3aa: CASSQRGTQYF
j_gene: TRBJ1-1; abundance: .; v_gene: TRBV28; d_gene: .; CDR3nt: TGTGCCAGCACCCTACGGACTGAAGCTTTCTTT; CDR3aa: CASTLRTEAFF
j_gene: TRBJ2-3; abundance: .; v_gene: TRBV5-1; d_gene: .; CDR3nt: TGCGCCAGCAGCCTCCGGCCTAGCACAGATACGCAGTATTTT; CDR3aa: CASSLRPSTDTQYF
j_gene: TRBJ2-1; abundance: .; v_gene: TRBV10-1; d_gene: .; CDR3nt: TGCGCCAGCAGTGAGTATGGCTTGCCCCTCAATGAGCAGTTCTTC; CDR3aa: CASSEYGLPLNEQFF
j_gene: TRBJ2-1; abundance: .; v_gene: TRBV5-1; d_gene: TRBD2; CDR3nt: TGCGCCAGCAGCTTCCTTAGCGGGAGCTCCTACAATGAGCAGTTCTTC; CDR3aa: CASSFLSGSSYNEQFF
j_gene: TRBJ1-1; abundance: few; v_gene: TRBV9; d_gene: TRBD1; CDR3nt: TGTGCCAGCAGCCCCCAGGGGGCCGCTATGAACACTGAAGCTTTCTTT; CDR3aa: CASSPQGAAMNTEAFF
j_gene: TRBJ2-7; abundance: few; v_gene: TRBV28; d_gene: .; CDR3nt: TGTGCCAGCGCCCGGCTAGGGACCTTGGAGCAGTACTTC; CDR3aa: CASARLGTLEQYF
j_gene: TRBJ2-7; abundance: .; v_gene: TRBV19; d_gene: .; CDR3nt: TGTGCCAGTAGTATAGTTGGAGGAGCCGAGCAGTACTTC; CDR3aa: CASSIVGGAEQYF
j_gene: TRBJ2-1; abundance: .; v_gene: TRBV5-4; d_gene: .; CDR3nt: TGTGCCAGCAGCTTGTCGGGGCGGAGAACTATGAATGAGCAGTTCTTC; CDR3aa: CASSLSGRRTMNEQFF
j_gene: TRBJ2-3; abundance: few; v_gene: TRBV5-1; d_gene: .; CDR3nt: TGCGCCAGCAGCTCCTTGGACAGCGTTGCAGATACGCAGTATTTT; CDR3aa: CASSSLDSVADTQYF
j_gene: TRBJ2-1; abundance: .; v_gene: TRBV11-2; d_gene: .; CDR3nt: TGTGCCAGCAGCTTAGAGCGCCTCTCCTACAATGAGCAGTTCTTC; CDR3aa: CASSLERLSYNEQFF
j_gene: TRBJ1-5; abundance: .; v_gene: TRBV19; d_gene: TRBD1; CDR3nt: TGTGCCAGTAGTAGGACAGGGAACAATCAGCCCCAGCATTTT; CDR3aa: CASSRTGNNQPQHF
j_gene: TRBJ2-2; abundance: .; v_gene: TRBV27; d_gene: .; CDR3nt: TGTGCCAGCAGCAGACAGGCCAACACCGGGGAGCTGTTTTTT; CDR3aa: CASSRQANTGELFF
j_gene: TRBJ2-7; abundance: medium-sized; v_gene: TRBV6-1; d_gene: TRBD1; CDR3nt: TGTGCCAGCAGTGAAGGGGCAGGGGGCTCCTACGAGCAGTACTTC; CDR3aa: CASSEGAGGSYEQYF
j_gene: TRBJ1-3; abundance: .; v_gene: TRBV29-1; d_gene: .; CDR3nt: TGCAGCGTTGAAGATCATGAGGCCCTCTCTGGAAACACCATATATTTT; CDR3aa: CSVEDHEALSGNTIYF
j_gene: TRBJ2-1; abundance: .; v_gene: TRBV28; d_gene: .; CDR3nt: TGTGCCAGCACGGGTCTTTACAATGAGCAGTTCTTC; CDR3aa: CASTGLYNEQFF
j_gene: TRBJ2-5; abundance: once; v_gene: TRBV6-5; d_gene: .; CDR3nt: TGTGCCAGCAGTTGGGGGGAGCAAGAGACCCAGTACTTC; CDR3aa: CASSWGEQETQYF
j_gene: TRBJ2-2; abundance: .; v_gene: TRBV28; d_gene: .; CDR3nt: TGTGCCAGCAAGACCGGCCCCGGGGAGCTGTTTTTT; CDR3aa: CASKTGPGELFF
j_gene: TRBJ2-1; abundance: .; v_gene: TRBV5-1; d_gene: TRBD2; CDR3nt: TGCGCCAGCAGCTTACAGGGACTAGCGTCCCCCTACAATGAGCAGTTCTTC; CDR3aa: CASSLQGLASPYNEQFF
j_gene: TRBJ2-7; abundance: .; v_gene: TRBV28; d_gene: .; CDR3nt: TGTGCCAGCAGTTTGACCCTATACGAGCAGTACTTC; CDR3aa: CASSLTLYEQYF
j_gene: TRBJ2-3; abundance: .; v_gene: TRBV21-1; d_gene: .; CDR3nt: TGTGCCAGCAGCAAAGGCCCAGATACGCAGTATTTT; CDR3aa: CASSKGPDTQYF
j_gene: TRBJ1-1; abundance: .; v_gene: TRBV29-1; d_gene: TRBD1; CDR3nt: TGCAGCGGACAGGGGAGGAACACTGAAGCTTTCTTT; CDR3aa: CSGQGRNTEAFF
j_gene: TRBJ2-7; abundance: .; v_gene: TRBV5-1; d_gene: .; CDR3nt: TGCGCCAGCAGCCCCCGGGGGCTGGCCTACGAGCAGTACTTC; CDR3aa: CASSPRGLAYEQYF
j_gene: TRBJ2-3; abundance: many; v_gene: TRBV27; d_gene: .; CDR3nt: TGTGCCAGCAGTCCTTCGACAGATACGCAGTATTTT; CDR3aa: CASSPSTDTQYF
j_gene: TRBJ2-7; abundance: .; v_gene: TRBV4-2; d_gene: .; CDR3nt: TGTGCCAGCAGCCGTTACGCTGGGAGCTACGAGCAGTACTTC; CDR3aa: CASSRYAGSYEQYF
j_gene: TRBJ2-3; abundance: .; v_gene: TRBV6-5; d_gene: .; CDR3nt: TGTGCCAGCAGGTACACAGATACGCAGTATTTT; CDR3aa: CASRYTDTQYF
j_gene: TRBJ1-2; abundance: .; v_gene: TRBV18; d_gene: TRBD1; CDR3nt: TGTGCCAGCTCGACAGGGTTGACGGGCTACACCTTC; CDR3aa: CASSTGLTGYTF
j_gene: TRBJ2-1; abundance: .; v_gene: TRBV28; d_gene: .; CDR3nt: TGTGCCAGCATTCCGGACCAAAACAATGAGCAGTTCTTC; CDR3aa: CASIPDQNNEQFF
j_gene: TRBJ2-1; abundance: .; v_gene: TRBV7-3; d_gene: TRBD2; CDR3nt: TGTGCCAGCAGCGTAGTTTTAGCGGGAAGGAATGAGCAGTTCTTC; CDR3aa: CASSVVLAGRNEQFF
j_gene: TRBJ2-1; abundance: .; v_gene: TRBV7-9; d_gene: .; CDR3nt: TGTGCCAGCAGCTTTGGACGACCCGGAAATGAGCAGTTCTTC; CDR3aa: CASSFGRPGNEQFF
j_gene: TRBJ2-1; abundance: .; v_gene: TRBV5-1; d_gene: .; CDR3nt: TGCGCCAGCAGCGACTCGCGGAGCTCCTACAATGAGCAGTTCTTC; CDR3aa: CASSDSRSSYNEQFF
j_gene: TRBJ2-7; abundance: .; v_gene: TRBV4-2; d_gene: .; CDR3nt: TGTGCCAGCAGCCAAGATAGGGGAGGACGCCGAGGGGAGCAGTACTTC; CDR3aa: CASSQDRGGRRGEQYF
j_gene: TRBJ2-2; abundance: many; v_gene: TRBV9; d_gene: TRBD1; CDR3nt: TGTGCCAGCAGCCCAAGGACAGGGGCCACCGGGGAGCTGTTTTTT; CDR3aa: CASSPRTGATGELFF
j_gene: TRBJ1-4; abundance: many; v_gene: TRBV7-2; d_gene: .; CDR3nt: TGTGCCAGCAGCTTAATAGCGGGTCGGAATGAAAAACTGTTTTTT; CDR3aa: CASSLIAGRNEKLFF
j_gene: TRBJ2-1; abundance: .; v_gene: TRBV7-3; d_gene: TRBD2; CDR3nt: TGTGCCAGCAGCTTAGGGCCCCTGACAGCGGGGTCCTACAATGAGCAGTTCTTC; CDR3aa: CASSLGPLTAGSYNEQFF
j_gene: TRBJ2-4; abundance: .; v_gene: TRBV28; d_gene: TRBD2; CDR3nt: TGTGCCAGCAGTTTCGGGGGGGCGAGTAAAAACATTCAGTACTTC; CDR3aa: CASSFGGASKNIQYF
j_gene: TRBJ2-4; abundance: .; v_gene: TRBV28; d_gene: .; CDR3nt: TGTGCCAGCAGTTTAACGGGGGACCGACTTGGGAACATTCAGTACTTC; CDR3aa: CASSLTGDRLGNIQYF
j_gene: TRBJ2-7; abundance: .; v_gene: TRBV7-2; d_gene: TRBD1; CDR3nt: TGTGCCAGCAGCTGGGACAGGGTTCTCTACGAGCAGTACTTC; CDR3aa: CASSWDRVLYEQYF
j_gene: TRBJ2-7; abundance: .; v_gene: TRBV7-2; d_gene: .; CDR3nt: TGTGCCAGCAGCCCAGGGACCGCCCCTTGGAACGAGCAGTACTTC; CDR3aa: CASSPGTAPWNEQYF